This entry lists 9 T cell receptor beta chains sequenced from one sample in a study of OX40 agonist ivuxolimab in advanced cancers. This table comes from immunoSEQ multiplex PCR, and its TCRdb copy is limited to in-frame clones, with some not included. Of under 85,000 clones in the sample, more than 85% were seen once. Sequenced here: CD4+ or CD8+ T cells sorted from blood, sampled in a trial of the OX40 agonist ivuxolimab. The receptors shown here come from an adult with an advanced solid tumor such as melanoma, head and neck, liver or kidney cancer.

This clone was seen just once. The V and J genes are TRBV18 and TRBJ2-7; D tentatively fits TRBD1 or TRBD2 (6 bases each). V lost 4 bases, J lost 2 bases, and 9 bases lay in between. The CDR3 extends over 13 amino acids. Germline V gene data show CDR1 as KGHSH and CDR2 as LQKENI. The CDR3 sequence: CASSLGGTYEQYF. Written as DNA, the CDR3 is TGTGCCAGCTCACTAGGGGGGACCTACGAGCAGTACTTC.

This rearrangement joins TRBV18 to TRBJ2-7, with TRBD1 matching over 10 bases. This CDR3 has 14 residues. Germline V gene sequence: CDR1 KGHSH, CDR2 LQKENI. J lost 2 bases, V lost 2 bases, and 0 bases had no gene match. CDR3 bases: TGTGCCAGCTCACCAGGGACAGGGGCCTACGAGCAGTACTTC. It encodes CASSPGTGAYEQYF. The whole variable domain, filled in from reference TRBV18 and TRBJ2-7, reads NAGVMQNPRHLVRRRGQEARLRCSPMKGHSHVYWYRQLPEEGLKFMVYLQKENIIDESGMPKERFSAEFPKEGPSILRIQQVVRGDSAAYFCASSPGTGAYEQYFGPGTRLTVT.

This clone was counted between two and nine times. V gene TRBV9 combines with J gene TRBJ1-3; TRBD1 aligns across 7 bases. The CDR3 is 15 residues long. The germline gives CDR1 SGDLS, CDR2 YYNGEE. The trim removed 4 bases at V and 2 bases at J, leaving 6 bases unmatched. CDR3 region: CASSSKGTAGNTIYF. The CDR3 DNA reads TGTGCCAGCAGCTCTAAAGGGACAGCTGGAAACACCATATATTTT.

A few counts support this clone. In nucleotides, the CDR3 is TGTGCCAGCAGCTTTCTGACGGATCGATGGGCTTTCTTT. This sequence encodes CASSFLTDRWAFF. V is TRBV7-9 and J is TRBJ1-1; D is uncertain. The CDR3 runs 13 residues. Trimming stripped 3 bases from V and 11 bases from J, with 16 bases between. Germline V gives CDR1 SEHNR, CDR2 FQNEAQ (reference sequence). The complete variable domain, with remaining parts taken from reference TRBV7-9 and TRBJ1-1, reads DTGVSQNPRHKITKRGQNVTFRCDPISEHNRLYWYRQTLGQGPEFLTYFQNEAQLEKSRLLSDRFSAERPKGSFSTLEIQRTEQGDSAMYLCASSFLTDRWAFFGQGTRLTVV.

This clone showed up just a few times. The genes are TRBV2 and TRBJ1-5; no reliable D call. Germline-derived CDR1 and CDR2 are SNHLY and FYNNEI. V was pared by 0 bases and J by 0 bases, with 9 bases between. The CDR3 loop spans 16 amino acids. In nucleotides, the CDR3 is TGTGCCAGCAGTGAAGCTTCTGTCTATAGCAATCAGCCCCAGCATTTT. Its protein is CASSEASVYSNQPQHF. Full variable domain (missing parts from reference TRBV2 and TRBJ1-5): EPEVTQTPSHQVTQMGQEVILRCVPISNHLYFYWYRQILGQKVEFLVSFYNNEISEKSEIFDDQFSVERPDGSNFTLKIRSTKLEDSAMYFCASSEASVYSNQPQHFGDGTRLSIL.

J is TRBJ2-1 and V is TRBV19, with TRBD2 identical over 7 bases. The CDR3 is made up of 14 amino acids. CDR1 LNHDA and CDR2 SQIVND come from the germline V gene (reference sequence). V trimming: 3 bases; J trimming: 6 bases; junction bases outside the gene matches: 5. The CDR3 nucleotides are TGTGCCAGTAGTATCCCTAGCGGAGCCAATGAGCAGTTCTTC. This codes for CASSIPSGANEQFF.

V usage is TRBV30 and J usage is TRBJ2-1, with D perhaps matching TRBD2 (6 bases). Trimming stripped 1 base from V and 6 bases from J, with 22 bases between. CDR1 is GTSNPN and CDR2 is SVGIG in the germline V gene (reference sequence). The CDR3 runs 17 residues. CDR3 sequence (DNA): TGTGCCTGGAGTGGTATGGTGGAGGGTGTGTGGCGCAATGAGCAGTTCTTC. This gives the protein CAWSGMVEGVWRNEQFF. The full variable domain, in which reference TRBV30 and TRBJ2-1 provide the parts outside the CDR3, is SQTIHQWPATLVQPVGSPLSLECTVEGTSNPNLYWYRQAAGRGLQLLFYSVGIGQISSEVPQNLSASRPQDRQFILSSKKLLLSDSGFYLCAWSGMVEGVWRNEQFFGPGTRLTVL.

The rearrangement uses TRBV29-1 and TRBJ2-7; D may correspond to TRBD1 or TRBD2 (5 bases each). This CDR3 comprises 14 residues. V was pared by 8 bases and J by 4 bases, with 21 bases between. Germline-derived CDR1 and CDR2 are SQVTM and ANQGSEA. The CDR3 protein is CSIVLRDRGYEQYF. The CDR3 region has the DNA TGCAGCATCGTGCTCCGGGACCGAGGGTACGAGCAGTACTTC.

V and J are TRBV27 and TRBJ2-7, with D maybe TRBD1 (6 bases). CDR1 and CDR2 (germline): MNHEY, SMNVEV (reference sequence). The length of the CDR3 is 14 residues. Trimming cost V 2 bases and J 4 bases, with 12 bases left between them. CDR3 protein: CASSLRGFEYEQYF. In DNA, the CDR3 is TGTGCCAGCAGTTTAAGGGGGTTCGAGTACGAGCAGTACTTC.